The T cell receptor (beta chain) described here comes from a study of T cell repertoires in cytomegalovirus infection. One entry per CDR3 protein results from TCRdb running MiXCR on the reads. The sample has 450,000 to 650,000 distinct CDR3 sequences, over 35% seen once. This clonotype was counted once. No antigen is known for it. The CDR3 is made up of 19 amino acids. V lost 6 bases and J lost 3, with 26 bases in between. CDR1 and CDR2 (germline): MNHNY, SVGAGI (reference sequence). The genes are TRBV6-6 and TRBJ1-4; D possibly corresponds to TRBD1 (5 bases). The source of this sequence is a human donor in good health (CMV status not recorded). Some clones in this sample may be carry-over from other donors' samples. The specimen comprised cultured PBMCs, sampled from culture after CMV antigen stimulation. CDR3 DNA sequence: TGTGCCAGCAGGACTATGACAGTTCGGGAACTTCGAGCTAATGAAAAACTGTTTTTT. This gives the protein CASRTMTVRELRANEKLFF.